These T cell receptor beta chains were read from a single sample in a study of blood T cell repertoires in COVID-19. Profiled with immunoSEQ multiplex PCR; TCRdb holds only in-frame clones, not every one. The repertoire holds a few hundred thousand clones, roughly 90% seen once, with roughly 0.84% in the top ten. The specimen was peripheral blood. Source of these receptors: a man aged 18 to 30 with COVID-19, enrolled during active disease. Both conserved end residues are part of each CDR3. A D gene is named only where the DNA matches it firmly. Expanded clones are given a class, and other clones once, few, many or no size at all.

CDR3nt: TGCGCCAGCAGGGACGGGACAGGGTCAAACGAGCAGTACTTC; CDR3aa: CASRDGTGSNEQYF; d_gene: TRBD1; j_gene: TRBJ2-7; v_gene: TRBV10-1; abundance: few
CDR3nt: TGTGCCAGCAGCTTAGGTGGACTGGTCACTGAAGCTTTCTTT; CDR3aa: CASSLGGLVTEAFF; d_gene: -; j_gene: TRBJ1-1; v_gene: TRBV7-9; abundance: -
CDR3nt: TGTGCCTGGAGTGAGGGACAGGGGCCTTACAATGAGCAGTTCTTC; CDR3aa: CAWSEGQGPYNEQFF; d_gene: TRBD1; j_gene: TRBJ2-1; v_gene: TRBV30; abundance: -
CDR3nt: TGTGCCAGCAGCCTTGCCGGGACTCGAAAAAACATTCAGTACTTC; CDR3aa: CASSLAGTRKNIQYF; d_gene: -; j_gene: TRBJ2-4; v_gene: TRBV5-4; abundance: -
CDR3nt: TGTGCCAGTAGTTCGGGGGAAATGAACACTGAAGCTTTCTTT; CDR3aa: CASSSGEMNTEAFF; d_gene: -; j_gene: TRBJ1-1; v_gene: TRBV19; abundance: -
CDR3nt: TGCGCCAGCAGCCAAGACGGTCGCGGGGAAAAACTGTTTTTT; CDR3aa: CASSQDGRGEKLFF; d_gene: -; j_gene: TRBJ1-4; v_gene: TRBV4-1; abundance: -
CDR3nt: TGTGCCTGGATTCCAAAGGACAGGGGAGGGGAGACCCAGTACTTC; CDR3aa: CAWIPKDRGGETQYF; d_gene: TRBD1; j_gene: TRBJ2-5; v_gene: TRBV30; abundance: -
CDR3nt: TGTGCCAGCAGCGTAGGGGCCGACAATCAGCCCCAGCATTTT; CDR3aa: CASSVGADNQPQHF; d_gene: -; j_gene: TRBJ1-5; v_gene: TRBV9; abundance: -
CDR3nt: TGTGCCACCAGCAGAGATCCAGGGATAAGTGGGAGGGCCGTGGATGAGCAGTTCTTC; CDR3aa: CATSRDPGISGRAVDEQFF; d_gene: TRBD2; j_gene: TRBJ2-1; v_gene: TRBV15; abundance: -
CDR3nt: TGTGCCAGCTCCCCCTCCCGACAGGGTCAGTATACTGGAAACACCATATATTTT; CDR3aa: CASSPSRQGQYTGNTIYF; d_gene: TRBD1; j_gene: TRBJ1-3; v_gene: TRBV18; abundance: once